The clone carrying this T cell receptor (beta chain) was recorded a few times. What it binds is unknown. CDR1 is WSHSY, CDR2 SAAADI, per germline. This CDR3 is 15 amino acids long. Trimming cost V 5 bases and J 4 bases; bases outside gene matches: 9. Preparation of the TCRbeta library used unique molecular identifiers. TCRdb passed the PCR reads through MiXCR, listing each CDR3 protein once. Of 400,000 to 450,000 distinct CDR3 sequences in the sample, approximately 41% are singletons; the top ten hold around 29%. The sample is drawn from a study of T-cell reconstitution after alpha-beta-depleted transplantation in children. Broader study findings: One year after transplant, T-cell counts and diversity came mostly from newly produced T cells. Some patients' high day-60 TCRbeta diversity was attributed to recipient cells surviving conditioning. Several hundred expanded graft clones reportedly supplied alpha-beta T cells about two months after transplant.

The gene calls are TRBV10-2 and TRBJ2-7, with 9 bases fitting TRBD1. Sequenced material: PBMCs, taken before TCRalphabeta/CD19-depleted stem cell transplant. This TCR came from a girl aged 2 to 9 with aplastic anemia, due to receive a stem cell transplant. The CDR3 spells CASSPGTGYMYEQYF. Written as DNA, the CDR3 is TGCGCCAGCAGTCCCGGGACAGGGTATATGTACGAGCAGTACTTC.